This passage covers 2 T cell receptor beta chains from one sample sequenced in a study of beta chain features in type 1 diabetes. cDNA synthesis used the whole RNA isolate, giving expressed TCRB sequences. Here immunoSEQ multiplex PCR was the method, and the copy in TCRdb shows in-frame clones only, minus some. The sample yields 250,000 or so clones, about 70% seen once. Sequencing used naive CD4+ T cells from blood. These receptor sequences come from a young man in good health.

This chain's CDR3 is CASSLAVAEQFF. The CDR3 DNA reads as TGTGCCAGCAGTTTAGCAGTGGCTGAGCAGTTCTTC. This sequence joins TRBV28 and TRBJ2-1; no firm D call. Germline CDR1 is MDHEN and CDR2 is SYDVKM. The CDR3 runs to 12 residues. The V end was cut by 2 bases, the J end by 9 bases, with 8 bases between.

This sequence joins TRBV4-3 and TRBJ2-7; weak D call: TRBD2 (6 bases). This CDR3 region has 15 residues. V shed 4 bases and J shed 3 bases, with 16 bases lying between them. Germline loops: CDR1 LGHNA, CDR2 YSLEER. CDR3 in amino acids: CASSRGETRGYEQYF. The DNA for the CDR3 is TGCGCCAGCAGCCGGGGGGAAACTAGGGGCTACGAGCAGTACTTC.